This T cell receptor beta chain is drawn from a study of shared clonotypes between healthy human individuals. Overall study findings and caveats: Generation of non-shared clonotypes was less probable than generation of clonotypes shared by all four donors.

Concerning this clone itself: Its antigen is unidentified.

The genomic DNA of each subset was split evenly across several immunoSEQ plates. Repertoires were generated with immunoSEQ multiplex PCR, while TCRdb's copy carries only in-frame clones and drops some. The sample carries some 2 million clones, roughly 95% recorded once. The CDR3 has 14 amino acids. Germline V CDR1 and CDR2: ENHRY, SYGVKD. Deletions cut 3 bases from V and 6 bases from J, with 11 bases between. J is TRBJ1-4 and V is TRBV10-3; no reliable D call. Sequencing used naive CD4+ T cells sorted from blood. Specified subset: CD45RA+ positively selected. The receptor comes from a man in his late teens or twenties in good health. The CDR3 nucleotides are TGTGCCATCAGTGACCCCGCGATGGATGAAAAACTGTTTTTT. Translated, it gives CAISDPAMDEKLFF.